Below, 2 T cell receptor beta chains from the same sample are listed, as sequenced in a study of blood T cell repertoires in COVID-19. Produced via immunoSEQ multiplex PCR; TCRdb's table is partial and in-frame only. Seen here are about 27,000 clones, approximately 88% observed once, and the top ten hold just under 5%. Material for sequencing was peripheral blood. The receptors come from a man in his 70s with active COVID-19.

The chain employs TRBV4-3 and TRBJ1-1; D may be TRBD1 (6 bases). The CDR3 runs 13 residues. Germline V gives CDR1 LGHNA, CDR2 YSLEER. Trimming stripped 3 bases from V and 1 base from J, with 6 bases between. The CDR3 sequence is CASSQDRNTEAFF. CDR3 nucleotide sequence: TGCGCCAGCAGCCAGGACAGGAACACTGAAGCTTTCTTT.

The V call is TRBV2, the J call TRBJ1-5; tentative D call: TRBD1 (6 bases). The CDR3 totals 15 residues. Germline CDR1 SNHLY, CDR2 FYNNEI. V was trimmed by 7 bases and J by 0 bases, leaving 13 bases between them. In nucleotides, the CDR3 is TGTGCCAGCACTGGGGACAAATATAGCAATCAGCCCCAGCATTTT. It yields the protein CASTGDKYSNQPQHF.